Listed below are T cell receptor beta chains from one sample, sequenced in a study of CD4 T cells in relation to SARS-CoV-2 and coronaviruses. No antigen is known for these receptors. Generated by immunoSEQ multiplex PCR, the TCRdb table keeps only in-frame clones and is missing some. The sample yields roughly 28,000 clones, approximately 73% seen once. The sample comprised CD4+ T cells from PBMCs, cultured in vitro. The receptors here all came from a human donor in good health. CDR3s include the opening cysteine and the closing phenylalanine or tryptophan. Fields, in order: D gene, J gene, V gene, clone size, CDR3 protein, CDR3 DNA. A D gene is named only where the DNA matches it firmly. Some rows have no size entry. The others give once, few or many, or a class for an expanded clone.

d_gene: TRBD2; j_gene: TRBJ2-3; v_gene: TRBV3-1/TRBV3-2; abundance: -; CDR3aa: CASSQDFGGGSTQYF; CDR3nt: TGTGCCAGCAGCCAAGACTTCGGGGGGGGGAGTACGCAGTATTTT
d_gene: TRBD1; j_gene: TRBJ2-4; v_gene: TRBV11-2; abundance: -; CDR3aa: CASRRLRQGINIQYF; CDR3nt: TGTGCCAGCCGTCGACTCAGACAGGGGATAAACATTCAGTACTTC
d_gene: TRBD1; j_gene: TRBJ1-2; v_gene: TRBV6-5; abundance: few; CDR3aa: CASSGTGGGYTF; CDR3nt: TGTGCCAGCAGCGGGACAGGAGGAGGCTACACCTTC
d_gene: TRBD2; j_gene: TRBJ2-5; v_gene: TRBV19; abundance: once; CDR3aa: CASSVAGRSQTQYF; CDR3nt: TGTGCCAGTAGTGTAGCGGGAAGGTCTCAGACCCAGTACTTC
d_gene: TRBD2; j_gene: TRBJ2-1; v_gene: TRBV3-1/TRBV3-2; abundance: -; CDR3aa: CASSPLGGDEQFF; CDR3nt: TGTGCCAGCAGCCCCCTGGGGGGGGATGAGCAGTTCTTC
d_gene: -; j_gene: TRBJ1-1; v_gene: TRBV25-1; abundance: -; CDR3aa: CASSSPLNTEAFF; CDR3nt: TGTGCCAGCAGTTCCCCACTCAACACTGAAGCTTTCTTT
d_gene: -; j_gene: TRBJ2-7; v_gene: TRBV7-9; abundance: -; CDR3aa: CASSLLGGLEQYF; CDR3nt: TGTGCCAGCAGCTTACTCGGGGGCCTCGAGCAGTACTTC
d_gene: -; j_gene: TRBJ2-5; v_gene: TRBV7-2; abundance: -; CDR3aa: CASSSTGIGETQYF; CDR3nt: TGTGCCAGCAGCTCAACAGGGATTGGAGAGACCCAGTACTTC
d_gene: TRBD1; j_gene: TRBJ2-7; v_gene: TRBV14; abundance: few; CDR3aa: CASSPLRQGWGYEQYF; CDR3nt: TGTGCCAGCAGCCCACTTAGACAGGGCTGGGGCTACGAGCAGTACTTC
d_gene: -; j_gene: TRBJ2-7; v_gene: TRBV5-8; abundance: -; CDR3aa: CASSFRGGYEQYF; CDR3nt: TGTGCCAGCAGCTTTAGAGGGGGCTACGAGCAGTACTTC
d_gene: TRBD1; j_gene: TRBJ2-3; v_gene: TRBV7-2; abundance: -; CDR3aa: CASSFPRDRGRTDTQYF; CDR3nt: TGTGCCAGCAGCTTCCCCCGGGACAGGGGGCGGACAGATACGCAGTATTTT
d_gene: TRBD1; j_gene: TRBJ2-3; v_gene: TRBV12-5; abundance: -; CDR3aa: CASGAGTGTTDTQYF; CDR3nt: TGTGCTAGTGGTGCCGGGACAGGGACCACAGATACGCAGTATTTT
d_gene: TRBD1; j_gene: TRBJ2-5; v_gene: TRBV7-6; abundance: -; CDR3aa: CASSLGRQGKFLETQYF; CDR3nt: TGTGCCAGCAGCTTGGGGAGACAGGGAAAGTTTTTAGAGACCCAGTACTTC
d_gene: TRBD1; j_gene: TRBJ2-7; v_gene: TRBV28; abundance: -; CDR3aa: CATHGTGDAEQYF; CDR3nt: TGTGCCACCCACGGGACAGGGGATGCCGAGCAGTACTTC
d_gene: -; j_gene: TRBJ2-1; v_gene: TRBV19; abundance: -; CDR3aa: CASSIGRGGQFF; CDR3nt: TGTGCCAGTAGTATCGGCCGAGGCGGGCAGTTCTTC
d_gene: -; j_gene: TRBJ1-1; v_gene: TRBV18; abundance: -; CDR3aa: CASSQGRAEAFF; CDR3nt: TGTGCCAGCTCACAAGGGAGGGCTGAAGCTTTCTTT
d_gene: TRBD1; j_gene: TRBJ2-7; v_gene: TRBV5-6; abundance: -; CDR3aa: CASSFGTGGSYEQYF; CDR3nt: TGTGCCAGCAGCTTCGGGACAGGGGGCTCCTACGAGCAGTACTTC
d_gene: -; j_gene: TRBJ2-5; v_gene: TRBV5-6; abundance: few; CDR3aa: CASSLAGETQYF; CDR3nt: TGTGCCAGCAGCTTGGCCGGGGAGACCCAGTACTTC
d_gene: TRBD1; j_gene: TRBJ1-5; v_gene: TRBV2; abundance: -; CDR3aa: CASSRGQNSNQPQHF; CDR3nt: TGTGCCAGCAGCAGGGGACAGAATAGCAATCAGCCCCAGCATTTT
d_gene: -; j_gene: TRBJ2-3; v_gene: TRBV2; abundance: -; CDR3aa: CASNLATDTQYF; CDR3nt: TGTGCCAGTAACCTGGCGACAGATACGCAGTATTTT
d_gene: -; j_gene: TRBJ2-7; v_gene: TRBV5-1; abundance: few; CDR3aa: CASSLQGYEQYF; CDR3nt: TGCGCCAGCAGCTTGCAGGGCTACGAGCAGTACTTC
d_gene: TRBD1; j_gene: TRBJ1-2; v_gene: TRBV5-1; abundance: -; CDR3aa: CASSSPRGQDSSNYGYTF; CDR3nt: TGCGCCAGCAGCTCACCCAGGGGGCAGGACAGCTCTAACTATGGCTACACCTTC
d_gene: -; j_gene: TRBJ1-2; v_gene: TRBV3-1/TRBV3-2; abundance: -; CDR3aa: CASSQRYLQAARGYTF; CDR3nt: TGTGCCAGCAGCCAGCGTTACCTACAGGCCGCGAGGGGCTACACCTTC
d_gene: -; j_gene: TRBJ1-1; v_gene: TRBV14; abundance: few; CDR3aa: CASSQGSGLWTEAFF; CDR3nt: TGTGCCAGCAGCCAAGGATCCGGGTTATGGACTGAAGCTTTCTTT
d_gene: TRBD2; j_gene: TRBJ2-7; v_gene: TRBV18; abundance: -; CDR3aa: CASSPTSGPYEQYF; CDR3nt: TGTGCCAGCTCTCCGACTAGCGGCCCCTACGAGCAGTACTTC
d_gene: -; j_gene: TRBJ1-6; v_gene: TRBV7-9; abundance: few; CDR3aa: CASSPGLNNSPLHF; CDR3nt: TGTGCCAGCAGCCCGGGACTGAATAATTCACCCCTCCACTTT
d_gene: -; j_gene: TRBJ2-7; v_gene: TRBV2; abundance: -; CDR3aa: CASLRDGDYEQYF; CDR3nt: TGTGCCAGCCTGAGAGACGGAGACTACGAGCAGTACTTC
d_gene: -; j_gene: TRBJ1-2; v_gene: TRBV4-3; abundance: -; CDR3aa: CASSPEGSYGYTF; CDR3nt: TGCGCCAGCAGCCCGGAAGGGAGCTATGGCTACACCTTC
d_gene: TRBD1; j_gene: TRBJ1-2; v_gene: TRBV5-1; abundance: few; CDR3aa: CASSSGQGGYTF; CDR3nt: TGCGCCAGCAGTTCCGGACAGGGTGGCTACACCTTC
d_gene: -; j_gene: TRBJ2-7; v_gene: TRBV5-4; abundance: -; CDR3aa: CASSTDPNSYEQYF; CDR3nt: TGTGCCAGCAGCACGGACCCCAACTCCTACGAGCAGTACTTC
d_gene: TRBD2; j_gene: TRBJ2-5; v_gene: TRBV11-2; abundance: -; CDR3aa: CASSRHPLAGAGETQYF; CDR3nt: TGTGCCAGCAGCCGGCACCCACTAGCGGGGGCAGGGGAGACCCAGTACTTC
d_gene: -; j_gene: TRBJ1-3; v_gene: TRBV10-2; abundance: few; CDR3aa: CASSPAAGNTIYF; CDR3nt: TGCGCCAGCAGCCCCGCGGCTGGAAACACCATATATTTT
d_gene: TRBD1; j_gene: TRBJ2-3; v_gene: TRBV19; abundance: -; CDR3aa: CASSEGALGTDTQYF; CDR3nt: TGTGCCAGTAGTGAGGGGGCGTTGGGCACAGATACGCAGTATTTT
d_gene: -; j_gene: TRBJ1-1; v_gene: TRBV7-2; abundance: once; CDR3aa: CASSLVTGNTEAFF; CDR3nt: TGTGCCAGCAGCTTAGTGACGGGGAACACTGAAGCTTTCTTT
d_gene: -; j_gene: TRBJ1-6; v_gene: TRBV19; abundance: -; CDR3aa: CASSNWDNSPLHF; CDR3nt: TGTGCCAGTAGTAACTGGGACAACTCACCCCTCCACTTT
d_gene: TRBD2; j_gene: TRBJ2-1; v_gene: TRBV7-9; abundance: -; CDR3aa: CASSPPGWTSGSSEQFF; CDR3nt: TGTGCCAGCAGCCCGCCCGGGTGGACTAGCGGGTCTAGTGAGCAGTTCTTC
d_gene: -; j_gene: TRBJ2-1; v_gene: TRBV3-1/TRBV3-2; abundance: -; CDR3aa: CASSQARAYNEQFF; CDR3nt: TGTGCCAGCAGCCAAGCTCGGGCCTACAATGAGCAGTTCTTC
d_gene: TRBD1; j_gene: TRBJ1-5; v_gene: TRBV7-2; abundance: -; CDR3aa: CATRQGGDQPQHF; CDR3nt: TGTGCCACTCGGCAGGGGGGTGATCAGCCCCAGCATTTT
d_gene: -; j_gene: TRBJ2-2; v_gene: TRBV2; abundance: -; CDR3aa: CASTPLGGDTGELFF; CDR3nt: TGTGCCAGCACCCCTCTCGGCGGGGACACCGGGGAGCTGTTTTTT
d_gene: -; j_gene: TRBJ1-1; v_gene: TRBV19; abundance: once; CDR3aa: CASSITKGVSTEAFF; CDR3nt: TGTGCCAGTAGTATCACTAAGGGGGTGAGCACTGAAGCTTTCTTT
d_gene: -; j_gene: TRBJ2-7; v_gene: TRBV5-3; abundance: -; CDR3aa: CARSPRFYPHF; CDR3nt: TGTGCCAGAAGCCCTCGCTTTTACCCTCACTTC
d_gene: -; j_gene: TRBJ1-1; v_gene: TRBV19; abundance: -; CDR3aa: CASSPGTRGEAFF; CDR3nt: TGTGCCAGTAGTCCCGGGACGCGGGGTGAAGCTTTCTTT
d_gene: -; j_gene: TRBJ2-1; v_gene: TRBV7-3; abundance: -; CDR3aa: CASSLAGQSYNEQFF; CDR3nt: TGTGCCAGCAGCTTAGCGGGACAGTCCTACAATGAGCAGTTCTTC
d_gene: -; j_gene: TRBJ2-7; v_gene: TRBV7-2; abundance: -; CDR3aa: CASSLQISYEQYF; CDR3nt: TGTGCCAGCAGCTTACAAATCTCCTACGAGCAGTACTTC
d_gene: -; j_gene: TRBJ2-1; v_gene: TRBV19; abundance: -; CDR3aa: CASSIFLYNEQFF; CDR3nt: TGTGCCAGTAGTATATTCTTATACAATGAGCAGTTCTTC
d_gene: -; j_gene: TRBJ2-3; v_gene: TRBV7-2; abundance: -; CDR3aa: CASSLAITDTQYF; CDR3nt: TGTGCCAGCAGCTTAGCAATCACAGATACGCAGTATTTT
d_gene: TRBD2; j_gene: TRBJ2-1; v_gene: TRBV6-2/TRBV6-3; abundance: -; CDR3aa: CASSYAGLGYNEQFF; CDR3nt: TGTGCCAGCAGTTACGCGGGACTAGGGTACAATGAGCAGTTCTTC
d_gene: -; j_gene: TRBJ2-7; v_gene: TRBV21-1; abundance: -; CDR3aa: CASSKADIEQYF; CDR3nt: TGTGCCAGCAGCAAGGCTGACATCGAGCAGTACTTC
d_gene: TRBD1; j_gene: TRBJ1-5; v_gene: TRBV5-5; abundance: -; CDR3aa: CASSLVTGSNQPQHF; CDR3nt: TGTGCCAGCAGCTTGGTGACAGGGTCCAATCAGCCCCAGCATTTT
d_gene: -; j_gene: TRBJ2-5; v_gene: TRBV27; abundance: -; CDR3aa: CASSFGRGGETQYF; CDR3nt: TGTGCCAGCAGTTTTGGCAGGGGAGGTGAGACCCAGTACTTC
d_gene: TRBD1; j_gene: TRBJ1-2; v_gene: TRBV27; abundance: few; CDR3aa: CASSRDRGNYGYTF; CDR3nt: TGTGCCAGTTCCCGGGACAGGGGAAACTATGGCTACACCTTC
d_gene: -; j_gene: TRBJ2-7; v_gene: TRBV7-9; abundance: -; CDR3aa: CASSSFVVGVVREQYF; CDR3nt: TGTGCCAGCAGTTCGTTTGTAGTGGGGGTTGTACGGGAGCAGTACTTC
d_gene: -; j_gene: TRBJ2-1; v_gene: TRBV9; abundance: -; CDR3aa: CASSLGTDYNEQFF; CDR3nt: TGTGCCAGCAGCCTAGGGACGGATTACAATGAGCAGTTCTTC
d_gene: -; j_gene: TRBJ2-6; v_gene: TRBV2; abundance: -; CDR3aa: CASSPISSGANVLTF; CDR3nt: TGTGCCAGCAGTCCCATTAGCTCTGGGGCCAACGTCCTGACTTTC